The TCR beta chain under discussion was sequenced for a study of shared clonotypes between healthy human individuals. Points on this clone: This specimen includes other DNA sequences encoding the same CDR3.

Clones were sequenced by immunoSEQ multiplex PCR, and TCRdb holds only the in-frame ones, with some missing. The data contain 2 million to 2.5 million clones, roughly 90% of them seen just once; the ten biggest clones take up more than 0.35%. This CDR3 spans 13 amino acids. CDR1 is SEHNR and CDR2 is FQNEAQ in the germline V gene (reference sequence). Trimming pared 1 base from V and 8 bases from J, leaving 11 bases between. The chain links TRBV7-9 to TRBJ1-1; a weak D match, TRBD1 (6 bases). This receptor was obtained from a man aged 18-30 years in good health. Some clones in this sample may be carry-over from other donors' samples. The sample consisted of naive CD4+ T cells from PBMCs. Subset denoted: CD45RA+ positively selected. Written as DNA, the CDR3 is TGTGCCAGCAGCTTAGATTCCGGGACAGAAGCTTTCTTT. Translated: CASSLDSGTEAFF.